This passage covers 3 T cell receptor beta chains from one sample sequenced in a study of beta chain features in type 1 diabetes (dated by TCRdb to about 2018). What the authors observed across the whole study: In all four CD4+ subsets, TCRB CDR3 length was moderately but significantly shorter in type 1 diabetes patients.

No antigen is known for these receptors. The library was produced with the immunoSEQ multiplex PCR assay. The entire isolated RNA was reverse transcribed using the High Capacity cDNA Reverse Transcription Kit, and thus expressed TCRB transcripts were sequenced. The table comes from immuneACCESS by way of TCRdb, which keeps in-frame sequences with V and J called. Part of the clones is missing from these tables; in studies checked, under half for an unresolved V gene and the rest for unknown reasons. This sample holds about 250,000 clones; under 13% were observed only once. Around 0.017% of the sample lies in the top ten. The specimen sequenced was naive CD4+ T cells from blood. The cell subset or site label corresponds to: true naive CD4+ T cells. Receptors originate from a man between 25 and 39 years old with type 1 diabetes.

This clone was counted between two and nine times. V gene TRBV30 combines with J gene TRBJ2-1; TRBD2 matches 8 bases. Germline values: CDR1 GTSNPN, CDR2 SVGIG (reference sequence). The CDR3 loop spans 15 amino acids. CDR3 sequence reads: CGGWRRGDPYNEQFF. CDR3 nucleotides: TGTGGAGGTTGGCGGCGGGGGGACCCTTACAATGAGCAGTTCTTC.

There are a few counts of this clone. The chain is built from TRBV4-2 and TRBJ1-1; the D is unclear. The V gene lost 0 bases and the J gene lost 0 bases, with 8 bases spanning the gap. In germline, CDR1 is LGHNA, CDR2 YNFKEQ. This CDR3 has 15 amino acids. The DNA for the CDR3 is TGTGCCAGCAGCCAAGATCAGTTCATGAACACTGAAGCTTTCTTT. This sequence encodes CASSQDQFMNTEAFF.

The chain couples TRBV9 to TRBJ2-3; the match to TRBD2 covers 9 bases. The J segment lost 1 base and the V segment lost 3 bases, leaving 6 bases of the junction unmatched. Germline CDR1 SGDLS, CDR2 YYNGEE. CDR3 length: 16 residues. The DNA for the CDR3 is TGTGCCAGCAGCGCCGGGATAGCGGGGGGCACAGATACGCAGTATTTT. This codes for CASSAGIAGGTDTQYF.